One and the same sample provided the 12 T cell receptor beta chains below, sequenced in a study of OX40 agonist ivuxolimab in advanced cancers. Repertoires were generated with immunoSEQ multiplex PCR, while TCRdb's copy carries only in-frame clones and drops some. The data contain 60,000 or so clones, roughly 84% of them singletons. This material consisted of CD4+ or CD8+ T cells sorted from blood, taken in a trial of the OX40 agonist ivuxolimab. These receptors were collected from an adult with an advanced solid tumor such as melanoma, head and neck, liver or kidney cancer.

On this clone itself: Other DNA sequences in the sample encode the same CDR3. V and J are TRBV5-1 and TRBJ1-4, with unresolved D. The germline gives CDR1 SGHRS, CDR2 YFSETQ. Trimming left V 0 bases short and J 8 bases short, with 8 bases between. This CDR3 spans 13 amino acids. The CDR3 region is CASSLGLGEKLFF. CDR3 coding DNA: TGCGCCAGCAGCTTGGGTCTGGGCGAAAAACTGTTTTTT.

Relative to its sample, this clone is medium-sized. V gene TRBV27 combines with J gene TRBJ2-7; 9 bases are shared with TRBD1. CDR3 length: 14 residues. The germline CDR1 and CDR2 sequences are MNHEY and SMNVEV (reference sequence). The V gene end was trimmed by 3 bases and the J gene end by 5 bases; junction bases not matched to a gene: 5. The CDR3 sequence: CASSFRQGGHEQYF. The CDR3 DNA reads as TGTGCCAGCAGTTTCCGACAGGGGGGACACGAGCAGTACTTC.

This clone was picked up one time. The V gene is TRBV9, the J gene TRBJ2-2, with unresolved D. CDR1 is SGDLS and CDR2 is YYNGEE in the germline V gene. The ends were cut back, 0 bases at V and 6 bases at J, with 9 bases in the middle. The CDR3 totals 14 residues. CDR3 in amino acids: CASSVVAFAGELFF. CDR3 bases: TGTGCCAGCAGCGTAGTGGCCTTTGCCGGGGAGCTGTTTTTT.

This clone was found a few times. This chain links TRBV10-1 with TRBJ1-2; D is undetermined. Trimming removed 2 bases from V and 8 bases from J, with 12 bases in between. The germline V gene has CDR1 WNHNN and CDR2 SYGVQD (reference sequence). The CDR3 consists of 13 residues. The DNA of the CDR3 is TGCGCCAGCAGTGAGCTGGTGGGTCCGGGCTACACCTTC. This codes for CASSELVGPGYTF.

This chain links TRBV10-1 with TRBJ1-1; TRBD1 is a possible D gene (5 bases). The V end was cut by 2 bases, the J end by 4 bases, with 8 bases between. Germline V gene lookup returns CDR1 WNHNN and CDR2 SYGVQD (reference sequence). This CDR3 spans 13 amino acids. The CDR3 DNA reads TGCGCCAGCAGTGAGGGAGGGACCACTGAAGCTTTCTTT. Its protein is CASSEGGTTEAFF.

The rearrangement links TRBV7-9 to TRBJ1-1; D is perhaps TRBD1 (6 bases). V shed 4 bases and J shed 11 bases, with 17 bases lying between them. The germline V gene has CDR1 SEHNR and CDR2 FQNEAQ (reference sequence). This CDR3 has 13 amino acids. CDR3 sequence: CASSSSTGFSAFF. In DNA, the CDR3 is TGTGCCAGCAGCTCTTCAACAGGGTTTTCCGCTTTCTTT.

The chain is built from TRBV6-1 and TRBJ2-1; 9 bases are shared with TRBD2. V lost 10 bases, J lost 6 bases, and 7 bases stayed unmatched. The CDR3 loop spans 13 amino acids. Looked up from germline, CDR1 is MNHNS and CDR2 is SASEGT. In DNA form, the CDR3 reads TGTGCCACCCGTTGGACTAGCGCCAATGAGCAGTTCTTC. Translating gives CATRWTSANEQFF.

This clone showed up just a few times. The CDR3 nucleotides are TGTGCCGGGTCCCGCCGGGGGAGCGGCGACGAGCAGTACTTC. The encoded protein is CAGSRRGSGDEQYF. This chain uses TRBV2 with TRBJ2-7; D may be TRBD2 (6 bases). CDR1 and CDR2 (germline): SNHLY, FYNNEI. The V and J ends lost 11 bases and 5 bases respectively, with 22 bases between them. This CDR3 comprises 14 residues.

The CDR3 protein is CASSAGTGPYEQYF. The CDR3 DNA reads TGTGCCAGCAGCGCCGGGACCGGACCCTACGAGCAGTACTTC. The chain is built from TRBV9 and TRBJ2-5; the D call may be TRBD1 or TRBD2 (5 bases each). Near its end, the DNA agrees better with TRBJ2-7, so the J call may be wrong. From germline, CDR1 is SGDLS and CDR2 YYNGEE. CDR3 length equals 14 residues.

This clone has just one count. This chain links TRBV19 with TRBJ1-1; TRBD1 is a possible D gene (5 bases). This CDR3 has 14 amino acids. V lost 7 bases, J lost 0 bases, and 12 bases lay in between. Germline CDR1 and CDR2: LNHDA and SQIVND (reference sequence). The CDR3 here is CASTEGTLNTEAFF. The CDR3 DNA sequence: TGTGCCAGTACCGAAGGGACCCTGAACACTGAAGCTTTCTTT.

V gene TRBV6-1 combines with J gene TRBJ1-3, with D perhaps matching TRBD1 (5 bases). This CDR3 is 12 amino acids long. Between the trimmed V and J ends, which lost 7 bases and 4 bases, there was a span of 8 bases. Germline CDR1 and CDR2: MNHNS and SASEGT. For the CDR3, the DNA is TGTGCCAGCACCTGGACAGGAAACACCATATATTTT. Amino acid sequence: CASTWTGNTIYF.

The rearrangement links TRBV19 to TRBJ2-5; 10 bases align to TRBD2. Germline CDR1 and CDR2: LNHDA and SQIVND (reference sequence). This CDR3 comprises 18 residues. V dropped 5 bases and J dropped 1; count of bases not matched to a gene: 13. The CDR3 loop reads CASSPPLAGDRTQETQYF. The CDR3 nucleotides read TGTGCCAGTAGTCCCCCCCTAGCGGGGGACCGGACCCAAGAGACCCAGTACTTC.